The rows below give T cell receptor beta chains drawn from one sample of a study of blood T cells in healthy people across ages. TCRdb called the 5' RACE reads again in MiXCR, with one record for every CDR3 protein. The sample has some 320,000 distinct CDR3 sequences, roughly 27% seen once. Sequenced material: blood. The receptor source for this set is a woman in her 70s in good health. Both conserved end residues are part of each CDR3. D genes are given only for firm matches. Only some rows state a clone size, as once, few, many or a class for expanded clones.

size	length	V	D	J	DNA	CDR3
-	13	TRBV2	-	TRBJ1-3	TGTGCCAGCAGTGAAGTCCCCGGAAACACCATATATTTT	CASSEVPGNTIYF
few	14	TRBV7-9	TRBD2	TRBJ2-7	TGTGCCAGCAGCCAGACTAGCGGCCGCTACGAGCAGTACTTC	CASSQTSGRYEQYF
many	16	TRBV4-1	-	TRBJ1-4	TGCGCCAGCAGCAGAATACAGGGTGCAACTAATGAAAAACTGTTTTTT	CASSRIQGATNEKLFF
-	15	TRBV29-1	-	TRBJ2-3	TGCAGCGTTGATCTAACTGGGGGGCCGGCAGATACGCAGTATTTT	CSVDLTGGPADTQYF
-	14	TRBV12-3/TRBV12-4	TRBD2	TRBJ2-1	TGTGCCAGCAAAGGCGGGAGGTCATACAATGGGCAGTTCTTC	CASKGGRSYNGQFF
-	13	TRBV28	-	TRBJ2-7	TGTGCCAGCAGTGGGGGCCGAGGGTTCGAGCAGTACTTC	CASSGGRGFEQYF
few	16	TRBV5-5	TRBD2	TRBJ2-3	TGTGCCAGCAGTACTAGCGGGAGGCTGAGCGCAGATACGCAGTATTTT	CASSTSGRLSADTQYF
few	15	TRBV13	TRBD2	TRBJ2-1	TGTGCCAGCTCCAGAGGGCGGGAGGGCCTGAGTGAGCAGTTCTTC	CASSRGREGLSEQFF
-	14	TRBV11-2	-	TRBJ2-2	TGTGCCAGCAGCTGGGACACTAACACCGGGGAGCTGTTTTTT	CASSWDTNTGELFF
many	13	TRBV11-1	-	TRBJ2-5	TGTGCCAGCAGCTTCGGTAGCCGAGAGACCCAGTACTTC	CASSFGSRETQYF
-	11	TRBV29-1	-	TRBJ1-1	TGCAGTATCCGAGCGGGGGCTGAAGCTTTCTTT	CSIRAGAEAFF
many	13	TRBV6-1	-	TRBJ2-3	TGTGCCAGCTTTCGGGGGGCCCGGGATACGCAGTATTTT	CASFRGARDTQYF
many	14	TRBV5-8	-	TRBJ2-7	TGTGCCAGCAGCTTTCCCGGGGCAGACTACGAGCAGTACTTC	CASSFPGADYEQYF
few	14	TRBV12-3/TRBV12-4	-	TRBJ1-2	TGTGCCAGCAGTTTAACATCCACCCTAGGTGGCTACACCTTC	CASSLTSTLGGYTF
many	13	TRBV28	-	TRBJ2-1	TGTGCCAGCAGTTTTCAGGGGAGCAATGAGCAGTTCTTC	CASSFQGSNEQFF
few	13	TRBV12-3/TRBV12-4	-	TRBJ1-5	TGTGCCAGCAGTTTGGGGAATTATCAGCCTCAGCATTTT	CASSLGNYQPQHF
-	15	TRBV3-1	-	TRBJ2-1	TGTGCCAGCAGCCAAGATCGGGGTACCTACAATGAGCAGTTCTTC	CASSQDRGTYNEQFF
few	15	TRBV24-1	TRBD1	TRBJ2-5	TGTGCCACCAGTGATCTGGGACAGGGAGGGGAGACCCAGTACTTC	CATSDLGQGGETQYF
many	14	TRBV7-2	TRBD1	TRBJ2-1	TGTGCCAGCAGCTTAGCCGGGACAGCCAATGAGCAGTTCTTC	CASSLAGTANEQFF
-	12	TRBV20-1	-	TRBJ2-5	TGCAGTGCTAGAGGCCCCGAGGGGACCCAGTACTTC	CSARGPEGTQYF
-	14	TRBV3-1	TRBD1	TRBJ1-2	TGTGCCAGCAGCCAAGACGACAGGGGGTTTGGCTACACCTTC	CASSQDDRGFGYTF
-	14	TRBV15	-	TRBJ1-5	TGTACCACCACCGACAGCTATAGCAATCAGCCCCAGCATTTT	CTTTDSYSNQPQHF
few	15	TRBV4-2	TRBD1	TRBJ2-7	TGTGCCAGCAGCCGATCCGGACAGGGAGCCTACGAGCAGTACTTC	CASSRSGQGAYEQYF
-	16	TRBV11-2	-	TRBJ2-1	TGTGCCAGCAGCCCCCGTGCGGACTCCCCTAGAAATGAGCAGTTCTTC	CASSPRADSPRNEQFF
-	14	TRBV20-1	-	TRBJ2-5	TGCAGTGCTAGAGAAGTCGGAGGGGGGGAGACCCAGTACTTC	CSAREVGGGETQYF
-	15	TRBV19	-	TRBJ2-7	TGTGCCAGTAGCCTCTCAAACCTAGGAGCCTACGAGCAGTACTTC	CASSLSNLGAYEQYF
-	15	TRBV19	-	TRBJ1-2	TGTGCCAGTAGTGCCCCGGACAGCTTTTACTATGGCTACACCTTC	CASSAPDSFYYGYTF
-	13	TRBV10-3	-	TRBJ2-5	TGTGCCATCTCTAAGGCCCGGGAAGAGACCCAGTACTTC	CAISKAREETQYF
-	17	TRBV7-3	-	TRBJ2-6	TGTGCCAGCAGCTTATCGGGGGGCATTTCTGGGGCCAACGTCCTGACTTTC	CASSLSGGISGANVLTF
-	14	TRBV7-2	TRBD2	TRBJ2-1	TGTGCCAGCAGCTTGGGACTAGTCAACAATGAACAGTTCTTC	CASSLGLVNNEQFF
-	15	TRBV24-1	TRBD1	TRBJ1-5	TGTGCCACCAGTGATTCGACAGGGCGCGGTCAGCCCCAGCATTTT	CATSDSTGRGQPQHF
-	15	TRBV15	-	TRBJ2-3	TGTGCCACCAGCAGAGATACCGGGAGTGGAGATACGCAGTATTTT	CATSRDTGSGDTQYF
many	16	TRBV28	-	TRBJ2-1	TGTGCCAGCACAAGTTTCGGGGCCACTAGTAAGGATGAGCAGTTCTTC	CASTSFGATSKDEQFF
-	14	TRBV5-1	-	TRBJ2-3	TGCGCCAGCAGCTTGGTTTCTCCCACAGATACGCAGTATTTT	CASSLVSPTDTQYF
-	13	TRBV7-2	-	TRBJ2-3	TGTGCCAGCAGCTTAGACGTGATTGATACGCAGTATTTT	CASSLDVIDTQYF
few	14	TRBV9	-	TRBJ2-7	TGTGCCAGCAGCGTCCGGGGACAAGCCTACGAGCAGTACTTC	CASSVRGQAYEQYF
many	12	TRBV29-1	-	TRBJ1-1	TGCAGCATCCCAGGGGAAAACACTGAAGCTTTCTTT	CSIPGENTEAFF
few	15	TRBV5-1	TRBD1	TRBJ1-2	TGCGCCAGCAGCCAAAGACAGGGGGCTATCTATGGCTACACCTTC	CASSQRQGAIYGYTF
few	14	TRBV24-1	TRBD2	TRBJ2-5	TGTGCCGCCAGTGCCACGGGAGGGCGAGAGACCCAGTACTTC	CAASATGGRETQYF
few	15	TRBV28	-	TRBJ1-2	TGTGCCAGCAGCTTGACAGTGAACCTAAACTATGGCTACACCTTC	CASSLTVNLNYGYTF
few	13	TRBV11-1	-	TRBJ2-7	TGTGCCAGCAGCTTAAGGATAGCGACCGAGCAGTACTTC	CASSLRIATEQYF
many	11	TRBV3-1	-	TRBJ2-7	TGTGCCAGCAGCCAGGGTTACGAGCAGTACTTC	CASSQGYEQYF